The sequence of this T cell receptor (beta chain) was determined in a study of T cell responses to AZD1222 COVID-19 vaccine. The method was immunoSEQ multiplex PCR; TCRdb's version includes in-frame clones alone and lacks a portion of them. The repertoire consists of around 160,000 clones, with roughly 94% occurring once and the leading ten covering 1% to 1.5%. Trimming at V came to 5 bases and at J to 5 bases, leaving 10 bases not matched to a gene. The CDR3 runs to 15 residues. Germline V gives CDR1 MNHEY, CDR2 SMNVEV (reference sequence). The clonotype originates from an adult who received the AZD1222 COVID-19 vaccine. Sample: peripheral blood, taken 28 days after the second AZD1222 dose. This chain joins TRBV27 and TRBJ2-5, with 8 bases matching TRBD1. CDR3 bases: TGTGCCAGCAGTCCCGACAGGGGTCCAAGGGAGACCCAGTACTTC. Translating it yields CASSPDRGPRETQYF.